This T cell receptor (beta chain) was captured in a study of technical replicates of blood from a few donors. Per the germline V gene, CDR1 is MNHEY and CDR2 is SVGAGI. Trimming shortened V by 2 bases and J by 7 bases, and 20 bases separated the two germline ends. There are 16 residues in the CDR3. Profiling relied on immunoSEQ multiplex PCR, and the TCRdb table lists in-frame clones only, not all of them. The table has tens of thousands of clones, 95% to 97% seen once. Sequencing was done on a sample of T cells isolated from PBMCs. This TCR was recovered from a human donor in good health. V usage is TRBV6-5 and J usage is TRBJ1-2, with D possibly TRBD1 on 5 matching bases. The CDR3 coding sequence is TGTGCCAGCAGTTACGGAACCCGCGGGGGAGGGATTGGCTACACCTTC. This encodes CASSYGTRGGGIGYTF.